This T cell receptor (beta chain) was identified during a study of OX40 agonist ivuxolimab in advanced cancers. V dropped 8 bases and J dropped 8 bases, with 22 bases sitting between them. The CDR3 contains 14 residues. The germline CDR1 and CDR2 sequences are GTSNPN and SVGIG (reference sequence). A note on this clone: As yet, its antigen is unknown.

Only in-frame clones appear in the TCRdb table, and some are missing; sequencing was by immunoSEQ multiplex PCR. The sample has some 69,000 clones; approximately 91% are singletons. Study-level points and caveats: By week 6 at 0.1 to 3.0 mg/kg, blood CD4+ and CD8+ T cells had expanded clonally. The study found that CD8+ T cells averaged more expanded clones than CD4+. Compared with others, partial responders at 0.1-3.0 mg/kg displayed clonal expansion among the lowest.

Systemic immunosuppression or a history of autoimmune disease excluded patients. The specimen was CD4+ or CD8+ T cells sorted from blood, collected in a trial of the OX40 agonist ivuxolimab. The receptor was derived from an adult with an advanced solid tumor such as melanoma, head and neck, liver or kidney cancer. The chain couples TRBV30 to TRBJ2-1; the D call may be TRBD1 or TRBD2 (5 bases each). CDR3 sequence (DNA): TGTGCCCAGGCCCGGGCGGCCATGGGGGATGAGCAGTTCTTC. Residues: CAQARAAMGDEQFF.